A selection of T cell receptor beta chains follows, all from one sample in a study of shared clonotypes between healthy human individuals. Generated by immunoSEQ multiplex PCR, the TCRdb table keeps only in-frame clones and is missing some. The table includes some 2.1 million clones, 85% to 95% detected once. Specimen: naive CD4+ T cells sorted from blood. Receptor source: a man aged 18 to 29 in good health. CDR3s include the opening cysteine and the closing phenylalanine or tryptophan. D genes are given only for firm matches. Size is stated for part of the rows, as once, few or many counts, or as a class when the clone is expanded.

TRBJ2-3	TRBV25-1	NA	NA	CASSGTGDTQYF	TGTGCCAGCAGTGGTACAGGGGATACGCAGTATTTT
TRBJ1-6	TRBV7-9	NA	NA	CASSDLVAGENSPLHF	TGTGCCAGCAGCGACCTTGTAGCAGGGGAGAATTCACCCCTCCACTTT
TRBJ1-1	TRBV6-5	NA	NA	CASIRETEAFF	TGTGCCAGCATTCGAGAGACTGAAGCTTTCTTT
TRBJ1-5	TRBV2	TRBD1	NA	CASSERTGFNQPQHF	TGTGCCAGCAGTGAAAGGACAGGATTCAATCAGCCCCAGCATTTT
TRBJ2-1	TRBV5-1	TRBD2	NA	CASSLLSLAGGNHNEQFF	TGCGCCAGCAGCTTGCTCTCCTTAGCGGGAGGGAACCACAATGAGCAGTTCTTC
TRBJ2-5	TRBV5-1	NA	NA	CACGFGGVQETQYF	TGCGCATGCGGGTTCGGGGGCGTACAAGAGACCCAGTACTTC
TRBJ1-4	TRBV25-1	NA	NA	CASSELDNEKLFF	TGTGCCAGCAGTGAATTAGACAATGAAAAACTGTTTTTT
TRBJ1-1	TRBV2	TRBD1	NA	CASSEQGANTEAFF	TGTGCCAGCAGTGAACAGGGGGCAAACACTGAAGCTTTCTTT
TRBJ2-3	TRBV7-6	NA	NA	CASSLMGTDTQYF	TGTGCCAGCAGCTTAATGGGGACAGATACGCAGTATTTT
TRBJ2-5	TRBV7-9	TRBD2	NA	CASSLAPSGVQETQYF	TGTGCCAGCAGCTTAGCTCCTAGCGGGGTCCAAGAGACCCAGTACTTC
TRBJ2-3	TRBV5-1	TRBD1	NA	CASSLRDRPSTDTQYF	TGCGCCAGCAGCTTGCGGGACAGGCCTAGCACAGATACGCAGTATTTT
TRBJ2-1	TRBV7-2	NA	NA	CASSPSYNEQFF	TGTGCCAGCAGTCCATCCTACAATGAGCAGTTCTTC
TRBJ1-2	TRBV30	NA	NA	CAWSGTAKNYGYTF	TGTGCCTGGAGTGGGACAGCTAAGAACTATGGCTACACCTTC
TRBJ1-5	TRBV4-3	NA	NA	CASSQEGGNQPQHF	TGCGCCAGCAGCCAAGAGGGGGGGAATCAGCCCCAGCATTTT
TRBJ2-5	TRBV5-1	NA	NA	CASTTISLQETQYF	TGCGCCAGCACGACTATATCCCTCCAAGAGACCCAGTACTTC
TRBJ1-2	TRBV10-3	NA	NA	CAIRATATNYGYTF	TGTGCCATCAGAGCGACAGCAACGAACTATGGCTACACCTTC
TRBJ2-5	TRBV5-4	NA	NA	CASSLGALETQYF	TGTGCCAGCAGCTTGGGGGCGTTGGAGACCCAGTACTTC
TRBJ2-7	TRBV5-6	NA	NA	CASSVGDYEQYF	TGTGCCAGCAGCGTCGGGGACTACGAGCAGTACTTC
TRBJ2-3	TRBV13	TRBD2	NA	CASSLLAVTDTQYF	TGTGCCAGCAGCTTACTAGCGGTCACAGATACGCAGTATTTT
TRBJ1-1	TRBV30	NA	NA	CAAAEVGAQEAFF	TGTGCCGCGGCGGAGGTGGGGGCGCAGGAAGCTTTCTTT
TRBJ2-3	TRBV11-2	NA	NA	CASSKDWAVTDTQYF	TGTGCCAGCAGCAAGGACTGGGCGGTCACAGATACGCAGTATTTT
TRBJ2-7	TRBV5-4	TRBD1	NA	CASSLAADRGEQYF	TGTGCCAGCAGCTTGGCCGCGGACAGGGGGGAGCAGTACTTC
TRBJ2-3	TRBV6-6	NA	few	CASSYLFTDTQYF	TGTGCCAGCAGTTACTTGTTCACAGATACGCAGTATTTT
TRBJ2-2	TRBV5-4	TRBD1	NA	CASSSTGGSNTGELFF	TGTGCCAGCAGCAGTACAGGGGGCTCCAACACCGGGGAGCTGTTTTTT
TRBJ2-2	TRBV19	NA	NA	CASSIGTLRTGELFF	TGTGCCAGTAGTATAGGGACCCTCCGGACCGGGGAGCTGTTTTTT
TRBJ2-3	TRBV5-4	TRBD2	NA	CASSQGLAGTTDTQYF	TGTGCCAGCAGCCAGGGACTAGCGGGAACCACAGATACGCAGTATTTT
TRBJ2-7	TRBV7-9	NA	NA	CASSLAETFEQYF	TGTGCCAGCAGCTTAGCGGAGACATTCGAGCAGTACTTC
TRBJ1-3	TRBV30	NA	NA	CAWGTGNSGNTIYF	TGTGCCTGGGGTACAGGTAACTCTGGAAACACCATATATTTT
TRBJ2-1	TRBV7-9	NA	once	CASSHITFGSYNEQFF	TGTGCCAGCAGCCACATAACGTTCGGGAGCTACAATGAGCAGTTCTTC
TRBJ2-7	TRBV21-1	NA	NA	CASSNGQGAYEQYF	TGTGCCAGCAGCAACGGGCAGGGGGCATACGAGCAGTACTTC
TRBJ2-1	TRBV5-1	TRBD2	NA	CASSLNGRADNEQFF	TGCGCCAGCAGCTTGAACGGGAGGGCCGACAATGAGCAGTTCTTC
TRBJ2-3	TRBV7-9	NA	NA	CASSLESQVTDTQYF	TGTGCCAGCAGCTTAGAATCGCAGGTAACAGATACGCAGTATTTT
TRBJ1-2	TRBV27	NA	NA	CASYSHSRLEGYTF	TGTGCCAGCTATAGCCACAGTCGGTTGGAGGGCTACACCTTC
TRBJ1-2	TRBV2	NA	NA	CASTLAVTNYGYTF	TGTGCCAGCACCCTCGCGGTGACTAACTATGGCTACACCTTC
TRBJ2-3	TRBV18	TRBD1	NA	CASSPDRVTTDTQYF	TGTGCCAGCTCACCCGACAGGGTAACCACAGATACGCAGTATTTT
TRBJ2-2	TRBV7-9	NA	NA	CASSIGRGYAGELFF	TGTGCCAGCAGCATAGGAAGGGGGTACGCCGGGGAGCTGTTTTTT
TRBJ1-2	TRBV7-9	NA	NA	CASSRNLNYGYTF	TGTGCCAGCAGCAGGAATTTGAACTATGGCTACACCTTC
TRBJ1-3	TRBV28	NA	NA	CASGLGGISGNTIYF	TGTGCCAGCGGCCTCGGGGGAATCTCTGGAAACACCATATATTTT
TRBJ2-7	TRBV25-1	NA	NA	CASSDYSSDRGEQYF	TGTGCCAGCAGTGATTACTCTAGCGATCGGGGCGAGCAGTACTTC
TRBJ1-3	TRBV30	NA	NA	CAWSMGSSGNTIYF	TGTGCCTGGAGTATGGGGAGCTCTGGAAACACCATATATTTT
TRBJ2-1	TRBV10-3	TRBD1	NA	CATDRLANEQFF	TGTGCCACGGACAGGTTGGCCAATGAGCAGTTCTTC
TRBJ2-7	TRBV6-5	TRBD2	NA	CASRRTQGGEQYF	TGTGCCAGTAGAAGGACCCAGGGAGGGGAGCAGTACTTC
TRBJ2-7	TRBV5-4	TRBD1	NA	CASSPTGTGVHEQYF	TGTGCCAGCAGCCCCACCGGGACAGGGGTGCACGAGCAGTACTTC
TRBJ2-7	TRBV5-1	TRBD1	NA	CASSMLPGQGTYEQYF	TGCGCCAGCAGCATGCTACCGGGACAGGGGACTTACGAGCAGTACTTC
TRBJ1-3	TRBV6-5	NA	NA	CASSTGQTRGNTIYF	TGTGCCAGCAGCACAGGGCAGACGAGAGGAAACACCATATATTTT
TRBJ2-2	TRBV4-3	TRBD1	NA	CASSQRRDRGTGELFF	TGCGCCAGCAGCCAGAGACGGGACAGGGGAACCGGGGAGCTGTTTTTT
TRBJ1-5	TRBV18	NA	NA	CASSPQDFQPQHF	TGTGCCAGCTCACCACAAGATTTTCAGCCCCAGCATTTT
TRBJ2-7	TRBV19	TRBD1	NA	CASRLDGGTGDGEQYF	TGTGCCAGTAGATTGGATGGAGGGACAGGGGATGGCGAGCAGTACTTC
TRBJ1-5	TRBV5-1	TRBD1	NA	CASSYGTGDNQPQHF	TGCGCCAGCAGCTACGGGACAGGGGATAATCAGCCCCAGCATTTT
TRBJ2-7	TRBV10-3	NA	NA	CAISESRGLSSYEQYF	TGTGCCATCAGTGAGTCTAGGGGGTTGAGCTCCTACGAGCAGTACTTC